This TCR beta chain emerged from a study of blood T cell repertoires in COVID-19. Study context: Spain, Italy and the United States supplied samples that represented acute and convalescent COVID-19. PBMCs, B-cell-depleted T cells, or T cells provided the cDNA or gDNA that made up the material.

Original handling: Reference gene primer amplification gave nucleated cell count estimates. TCRdb's copy holds only in-frame clones and misses some; the assay was immunoSEQ multiplex PCR. V and J calls and clone size are copied from that table; D and trimming were computed from the DNA. This table has 210,000 or so clones, approximately 85% appearing once. CDR1 is SGHRS and CDR2 is YFSETQ in the germline V gene. Trimming left V 4 bases short and J 4 bases short, with 16 bases between. The CDR3 length is 15 residues. The sequence was obtained from a woman aged 45-65 years with active or convalescent COVID-19. The material sequenced was peripheral blood. This sequence joins TRBV5-1 and TRBJ2-3, with D perhaps matching TRBD2 (5 bases). The CDR3 loop reads CASSPAGVAADTQYF. The CDR3 coding sequence is TGCGCCAGCAGCCCTGCCGGGGTGGCTGCAGATACGCAGTATTTT.